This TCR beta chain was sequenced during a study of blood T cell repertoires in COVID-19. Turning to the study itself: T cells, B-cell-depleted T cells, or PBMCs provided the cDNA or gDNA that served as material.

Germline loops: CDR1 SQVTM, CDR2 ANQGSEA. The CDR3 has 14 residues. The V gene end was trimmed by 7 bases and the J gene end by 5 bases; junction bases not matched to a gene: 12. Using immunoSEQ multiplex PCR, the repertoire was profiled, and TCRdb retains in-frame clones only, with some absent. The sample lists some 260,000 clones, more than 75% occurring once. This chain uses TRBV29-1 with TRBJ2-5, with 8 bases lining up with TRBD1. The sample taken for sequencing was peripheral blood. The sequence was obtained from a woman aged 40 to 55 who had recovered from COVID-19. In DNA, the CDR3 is TGCAGCGGGGCAGGGGGCGCCTGGCTGGAGACCCAGTACTTC. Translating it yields CSGAGGAWLETQYF. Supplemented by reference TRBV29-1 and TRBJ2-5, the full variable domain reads SAVISQKPSRDICQRGTSLTIQCQVDSQVTMMFWYRQQPGQSLTLIATANQGSEATYESGFVIDKFPISRPNLTFSTLTVSNMSPEDSSIYLCSGAGGAWLETQYFGPGTRLLVL.